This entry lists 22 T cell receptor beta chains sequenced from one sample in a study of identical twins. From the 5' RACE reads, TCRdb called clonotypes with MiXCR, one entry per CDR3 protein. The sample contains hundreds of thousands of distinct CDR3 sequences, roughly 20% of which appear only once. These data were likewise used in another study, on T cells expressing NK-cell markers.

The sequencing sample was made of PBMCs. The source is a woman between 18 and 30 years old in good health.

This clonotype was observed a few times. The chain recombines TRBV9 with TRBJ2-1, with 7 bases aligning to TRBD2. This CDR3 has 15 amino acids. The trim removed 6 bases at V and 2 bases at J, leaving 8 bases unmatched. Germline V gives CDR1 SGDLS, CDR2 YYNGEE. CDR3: CASTVGAGAYNEQFF. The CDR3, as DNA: TGTGCCAGCACGGTCGGGGCGGGAGCCTACAATGAGCAGTTCTTC.

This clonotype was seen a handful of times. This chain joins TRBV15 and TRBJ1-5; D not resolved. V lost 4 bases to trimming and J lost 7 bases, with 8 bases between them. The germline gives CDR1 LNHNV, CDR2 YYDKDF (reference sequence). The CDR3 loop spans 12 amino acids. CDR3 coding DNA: TGTGCCACCAGCACAAAACCCCAGCCCCAGCATTTT. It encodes CATSTKPQPQHF.

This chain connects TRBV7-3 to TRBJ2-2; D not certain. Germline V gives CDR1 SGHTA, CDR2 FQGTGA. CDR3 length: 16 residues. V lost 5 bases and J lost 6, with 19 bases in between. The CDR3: CASSPEGRATSGELFF. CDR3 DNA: TGTGCCAGCAGCCCGGAAGGAAGGGCCACATCCGGGGAGCTGTTTTTT.

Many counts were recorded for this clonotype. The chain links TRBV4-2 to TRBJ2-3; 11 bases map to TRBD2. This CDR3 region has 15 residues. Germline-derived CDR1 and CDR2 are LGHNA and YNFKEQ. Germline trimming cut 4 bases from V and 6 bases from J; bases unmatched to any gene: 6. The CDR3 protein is CASSPLAGGADTQYF. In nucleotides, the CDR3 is TGTGCCAGCAGCCCCTTAGCGGGGGGGGCTGATACGCAGTATTTT.

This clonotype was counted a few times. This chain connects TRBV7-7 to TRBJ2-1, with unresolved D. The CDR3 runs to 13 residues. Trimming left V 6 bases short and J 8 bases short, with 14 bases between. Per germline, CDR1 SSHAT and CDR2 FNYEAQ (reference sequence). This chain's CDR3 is CASSPFYGDEQFF. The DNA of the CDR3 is TGTGCCAGCAGTCCCTTCTATGGCGATGAGCAGTTCTTC.

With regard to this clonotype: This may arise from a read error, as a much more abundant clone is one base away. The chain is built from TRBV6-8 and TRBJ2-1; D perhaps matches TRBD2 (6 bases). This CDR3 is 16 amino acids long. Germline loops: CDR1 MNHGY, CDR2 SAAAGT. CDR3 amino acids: CAGSSRVPGGCDEQFF. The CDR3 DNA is TGTGCCGGCAGCTCTCGGGTCCCCGGGGGATGCGATGAGCAGTTCTTC.

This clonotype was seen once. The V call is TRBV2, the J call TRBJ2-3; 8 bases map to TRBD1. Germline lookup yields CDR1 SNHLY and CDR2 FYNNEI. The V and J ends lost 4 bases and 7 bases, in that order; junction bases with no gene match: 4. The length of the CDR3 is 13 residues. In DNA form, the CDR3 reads TGTGCCAGCAGTGGGGACAGGAGAAATACGCAGTATTTT. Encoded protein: CASSGDRRNTQYF.

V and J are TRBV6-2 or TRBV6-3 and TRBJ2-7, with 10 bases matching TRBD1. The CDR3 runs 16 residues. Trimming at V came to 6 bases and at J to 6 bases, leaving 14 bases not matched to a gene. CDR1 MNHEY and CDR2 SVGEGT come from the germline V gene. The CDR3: CASRPDRGLLQVEQYF. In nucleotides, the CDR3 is TGTGCCAGCAGACCAGACAGGGGGCTTCTTCAGGTCGAGCAGTACTTC.

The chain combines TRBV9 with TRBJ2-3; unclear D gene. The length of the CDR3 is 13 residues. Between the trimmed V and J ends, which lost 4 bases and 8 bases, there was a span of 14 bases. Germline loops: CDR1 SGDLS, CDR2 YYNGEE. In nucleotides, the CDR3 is TGTGCCAGCAGCCCCAATTTTATGCCTACGCAGTATTTT. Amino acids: CASSPNFMPTQYF.

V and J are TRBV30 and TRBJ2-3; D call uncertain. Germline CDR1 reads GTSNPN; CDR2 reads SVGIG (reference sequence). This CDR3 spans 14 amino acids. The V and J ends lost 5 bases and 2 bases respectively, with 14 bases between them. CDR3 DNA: TGTGCCTGGGGGAAAAGGTCAAACACAGATACGCAGTATTTT. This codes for CAWGKRSNTDTQYF.

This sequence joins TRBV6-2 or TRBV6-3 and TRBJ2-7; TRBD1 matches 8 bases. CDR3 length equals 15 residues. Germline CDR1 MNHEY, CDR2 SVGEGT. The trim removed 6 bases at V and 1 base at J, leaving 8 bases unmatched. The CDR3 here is CASRPGDRGSYEQYF. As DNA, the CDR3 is TGTGCCAGCAGACCGGGCGACAGGGGTTCCTACGAGCAGTACTTC.

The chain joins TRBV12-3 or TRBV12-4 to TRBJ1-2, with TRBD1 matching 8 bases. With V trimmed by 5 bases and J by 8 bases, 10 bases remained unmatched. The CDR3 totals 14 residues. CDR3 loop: CASSITGGSGGYTF. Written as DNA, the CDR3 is TGTGCCAGCAGTATCACAGGGGGTTCTGGGGGCTACACCTTC.

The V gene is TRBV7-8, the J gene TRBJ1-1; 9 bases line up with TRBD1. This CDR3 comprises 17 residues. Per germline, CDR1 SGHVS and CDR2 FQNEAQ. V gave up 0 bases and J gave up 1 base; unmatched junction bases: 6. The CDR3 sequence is CASSLARGQGENTEAFF. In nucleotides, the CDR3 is TGTGCCAGCAGCTTAGCTAGGGGACAGGGAGAGAACACTGAAGCTTTCTTT.

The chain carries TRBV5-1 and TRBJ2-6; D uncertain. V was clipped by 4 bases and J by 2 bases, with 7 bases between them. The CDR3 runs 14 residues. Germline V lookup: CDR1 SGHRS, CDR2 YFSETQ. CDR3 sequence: CASSPATGANVLTF. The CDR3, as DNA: TGCGCCAGCAGCCCAGCTACTGGGGCCAACGTCCTGACTTTC. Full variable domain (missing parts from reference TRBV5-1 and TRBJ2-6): KAGVTQTPRYLIKTRGQQVTLSCSPISGHRSVSWYQQTPGQGLQFLFEYFSETQRNKGNFPGRFSGRQFSNSRSEMNVSTLELGDSALYLCASSPATGANVLTFGAGSRLTVL.

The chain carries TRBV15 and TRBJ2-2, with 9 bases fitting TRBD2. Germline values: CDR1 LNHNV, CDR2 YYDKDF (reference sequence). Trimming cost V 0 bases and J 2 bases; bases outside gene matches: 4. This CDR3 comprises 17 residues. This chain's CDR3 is CATSRDGLAGNTGELFF. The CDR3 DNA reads TGTGCCACCAGCAGAGATGGGCTAGCGGGAAACACCGGGGAGCTGTTTTTT. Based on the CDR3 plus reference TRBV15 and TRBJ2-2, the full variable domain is DAMVIQNPRYQVTQFGKPVTLSCSQTLNHNVMYWYQQKSSQAPKLLFHYYDKDFNNEADTPDNFQSRRPNTSFCFLDIRSPGLGDTAMYLCATSRDGLAGNTGELFFGEGSRLTVL.

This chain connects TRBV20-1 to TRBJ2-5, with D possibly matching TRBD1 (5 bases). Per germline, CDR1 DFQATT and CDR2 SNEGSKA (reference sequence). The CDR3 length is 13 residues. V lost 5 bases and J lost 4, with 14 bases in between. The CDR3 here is CSAPAAGPETQYF. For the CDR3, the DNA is TGCAGTGCTCCGGCGGCAGGGCCAGAGACCCAGTACTTC.

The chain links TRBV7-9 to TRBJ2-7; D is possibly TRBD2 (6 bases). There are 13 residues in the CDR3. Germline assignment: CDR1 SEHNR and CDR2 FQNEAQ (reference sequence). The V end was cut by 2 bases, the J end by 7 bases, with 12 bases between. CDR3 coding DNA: TGTGCCAGCAGCTTATCGGTTGCGGGAGAGCAGTACTTC. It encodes CASSLSVAGEQYF.

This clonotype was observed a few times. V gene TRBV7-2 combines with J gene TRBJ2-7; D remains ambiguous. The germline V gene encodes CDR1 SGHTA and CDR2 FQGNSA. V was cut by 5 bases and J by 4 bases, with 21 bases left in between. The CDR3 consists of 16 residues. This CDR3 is CASSLGPAATNYEQYF. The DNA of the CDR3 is TGTGCCAGCAGCCTAGGACCCGCGGCGACCAATTACGAGCAGTACTTC.

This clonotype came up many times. CDR3 region: CSAARGVDTEAFF. CDR3 nucleotides: TGCAGTGCCGCCCGAGGGGTCGACACTGAAGCTTTCTTT. The rearrangement joins TRBV20-1 to TRBJ1-1; D may be TRBD1 (5 bases). Deletions cut 6 bases from V and 3 bases from J, with 14 bases between. Per germline, CDR1 DFQATT and CDR2 SNEGSKA (reference sequence). The CDR3 is made up of 13 amino acids.

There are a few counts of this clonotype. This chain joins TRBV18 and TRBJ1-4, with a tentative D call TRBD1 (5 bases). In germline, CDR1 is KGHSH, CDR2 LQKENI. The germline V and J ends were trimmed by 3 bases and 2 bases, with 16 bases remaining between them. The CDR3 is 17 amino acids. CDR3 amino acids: CASSPGRAAWTNEKLFF. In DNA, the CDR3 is TGTGCCAGCTCACCCGGCAGGGCGGCTTGGACTAATGAAAAACTGTTTTTT.

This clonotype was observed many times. The CDR3 nucleotides are TGTGCCAGCAGTTCCGGGACAGCCTATGGCTACACCTTC. It is translated as CASSSGTAYGYTF. This chain links TRBV7-3 with TRBJ1-2; TRBD1 aligns across 7 bases. V trimming: 6 bases; J trimming: 4 bases; junction bases outside the gene matches: 5. The germline V gene encodes CDR1 SGHTA and CDR2 FQGTGA. The CDR3 has 13 amino acids.

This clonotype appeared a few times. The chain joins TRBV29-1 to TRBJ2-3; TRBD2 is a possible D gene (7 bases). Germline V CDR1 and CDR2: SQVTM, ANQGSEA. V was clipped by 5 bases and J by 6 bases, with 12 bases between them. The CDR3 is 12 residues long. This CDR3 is CSVTGGVDTQYF. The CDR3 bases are TGCAGCGTTACGGGGGGCGTTGATACGCAGTATTTT.